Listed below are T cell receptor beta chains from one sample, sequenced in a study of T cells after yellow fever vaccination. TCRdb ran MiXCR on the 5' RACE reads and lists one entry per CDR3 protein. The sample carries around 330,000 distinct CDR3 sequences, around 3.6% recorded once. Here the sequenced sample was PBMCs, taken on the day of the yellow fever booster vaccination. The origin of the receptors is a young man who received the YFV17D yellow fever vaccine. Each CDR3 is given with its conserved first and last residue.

CDR3: CSARPKGLHLLYGYTF
length: 16
V: TRBV20-1
J: TRBJ1-2

CDR3: CASRPEGPYGYTF
length: 13
V: TRBV6-6
J: TRBJ1-2

CDR3: CASSLNEEGFTEAFF
length: 15
V: TRBV21-1
J: TRBJ1-1

CDR3: CASSLAEWGRETQYF
length: 15
V: TRBV7-2
J: TRBJ2-5

CDR3: CAISGTGESGEQFF
length: 14
V: TRBV10-3
J: TRBJ2-1

CDR3: CASSDRGGEQYF
length: 12
V: TRBV7-9
J: TRBJ2-7

CDR3: CASSSVGGYTF
length: 11
V: TRBV7-9
J: TRBJ1-2

CDR3: CASRELMAGMNTEAFF
length: 16
V: TRBV7-9
J: TRBJ1-1

CDR3: CSATRGSQRNTEAFF
length: 15
V: TRBV20-1
J: TRBJ1-1

CDR3: CASSPPSLGTEAFF
length: 14
V: TRBV18
J: TRBJ1-1

CDR3: CASDPTSGGALQFF
length: 14
V: TRBV30
J: TRBJ2-1

CDR3: CASSDRGGNEQFF
length: 13
V: TRBV18
J: TRBJ2-1

CDR3: CASSLPRKAAGTGELFF
length: 17
V: TRBV7-8
J: TRBJ2-2

CDR3: CASSQESAGGRETQYF
length: 16
V: TRBV4-2
J: TRBJ2-5

CDR3: CASSYSPGFGYTF
length: 13
V: TRBV6-2/TRBV6-3
J: TRBJ1-2

CDR3: CASSLGPGTGGDTQYF
length: 16
V: TRBV7-2
J: TRBJ2-3

CDR3: CASSIWQSTDTQYF
length: 14
V: TRBV19
J: TRBJ2-3

CDR3: CSARDMTSGANVLTF
length: 15
V: TRBV20-1
J: TRBJ2-6

CDR3: CASSFGQAYEAFF
length: 13
V: TRBV28
J: TRBJ1-1

CDR3: CASSKRQGNTGELFF
length: 15
V: TRBV5-1
J: TRBJ2-2

CDR3: CASSRTEALFF
length: 11
V: TRBV19
J: TRBJ1-4

CDR3: CASSSTGTTTDTQYF
length: 15
V: TRBV6-5
J: TRBJ2-3

CDR3: CASSATGRRDNEQFF
length: 15
V: TRBV5-1
J: TRBJ2-1

CDR3: CASSFRGQLNTEAFF
length: 15
V: TRBV5-1
J: TRBJ1-1

CDR3: CASRSGGADTGELFF
length: 15
V: TRBV12-3/TRBV12-4
J: TRBJ2-2

CDR3: CASSPLPGGTDEQYF
length: 15
V: TRBV7-2
J: TRBJ2-7

CDR3: CASSPGAYEQYF
length: 12
V: TRBV3-1
J: TRBJ2-7